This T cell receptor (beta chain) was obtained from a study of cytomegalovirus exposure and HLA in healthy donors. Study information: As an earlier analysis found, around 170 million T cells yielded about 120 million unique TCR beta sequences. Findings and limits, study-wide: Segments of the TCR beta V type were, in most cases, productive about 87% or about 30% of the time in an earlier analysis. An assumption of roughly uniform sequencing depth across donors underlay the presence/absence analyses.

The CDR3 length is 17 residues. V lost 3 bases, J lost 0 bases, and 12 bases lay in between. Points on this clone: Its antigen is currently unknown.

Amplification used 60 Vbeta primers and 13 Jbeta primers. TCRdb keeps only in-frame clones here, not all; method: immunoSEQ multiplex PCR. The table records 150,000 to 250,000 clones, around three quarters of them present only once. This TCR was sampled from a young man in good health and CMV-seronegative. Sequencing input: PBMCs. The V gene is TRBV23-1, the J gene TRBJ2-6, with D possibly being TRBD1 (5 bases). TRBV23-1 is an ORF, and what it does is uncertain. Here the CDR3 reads CASSHGQKTSGANVLTF. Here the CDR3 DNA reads TGCGCCAGCAGTCATGGACAAAAAACCTCTGGGGCCAACGTCCTGACTTTC.